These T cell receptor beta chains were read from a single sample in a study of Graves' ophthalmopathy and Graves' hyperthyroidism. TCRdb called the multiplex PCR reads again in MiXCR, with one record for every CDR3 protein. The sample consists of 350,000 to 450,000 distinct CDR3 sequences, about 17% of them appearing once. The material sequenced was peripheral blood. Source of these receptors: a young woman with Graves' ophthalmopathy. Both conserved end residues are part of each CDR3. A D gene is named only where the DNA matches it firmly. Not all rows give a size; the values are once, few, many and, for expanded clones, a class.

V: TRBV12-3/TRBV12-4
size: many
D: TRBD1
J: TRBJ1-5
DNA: TGTGCCAGCAGTCGGACAGGGGGCAATCGGCCCCAGCATTTT
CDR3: CASSRTGGNRPQHF

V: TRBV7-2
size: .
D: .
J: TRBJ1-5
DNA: TGTGCCAGCAGCTCTACAGGGAACCAGCCCCAGCATTTT
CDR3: CASSSTGNQPQHF

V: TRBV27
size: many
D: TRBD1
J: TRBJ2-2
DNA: TGTGCCAGCAGTATATTACCGGGACAGGGCAACACCGGGGAGCTGTTTTTT
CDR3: CASSILPGQGNTGELFF

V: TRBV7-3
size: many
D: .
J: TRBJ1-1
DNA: TGTGCCAGCAGCTTAATTGGGAACACTGAAGCTTTCTTT
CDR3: CASSLIGNTEAFF

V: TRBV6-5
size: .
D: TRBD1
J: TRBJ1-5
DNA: TGTGCCAGCAGTCATCGACCGGGACAGGGGGGTCAGCCCCAGCATTTT
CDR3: CASSHRPGQGGQPQHF

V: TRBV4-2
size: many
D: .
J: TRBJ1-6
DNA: TGTGCCAGCAGCCTATGGGCCCGGGGACACCCCCTCCACTTT
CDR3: CASSLWARGHPLHF

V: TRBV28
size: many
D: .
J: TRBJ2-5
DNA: TGTGCCAGCAGTCCAAGGACGGGGTTGGAAGAGACCCAGTACTTC
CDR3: CASSPRTGLEETQYF

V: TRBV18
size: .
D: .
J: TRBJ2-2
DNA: TGTGCCAGCTCACCACCGGCAGGGAGGATGACCGGGGAGCTGTTTTTT
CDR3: CASSPPAGRMTGELFF

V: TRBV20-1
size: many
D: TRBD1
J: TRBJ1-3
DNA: TGCAGTGCGCCGGGACAGGGACCTAATTTCTCTGGAAACACCATATATTTT
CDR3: CSAPGQGPNFSGNTIYF

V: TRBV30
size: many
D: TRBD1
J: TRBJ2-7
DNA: TGTGCCTATTACTACCCGGACAGGGACCACGAGCAGTACTTC
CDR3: CAYYYPDRDHEQYF

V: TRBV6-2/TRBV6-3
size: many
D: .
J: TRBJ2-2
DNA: TGTGCCAGCAGTCGCCCCCGGGGACGATCGAACACCGGGGAGCTGTTTTTT
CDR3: CASSRPRGRSNTGELFF

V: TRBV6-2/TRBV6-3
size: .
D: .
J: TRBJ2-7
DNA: TGTGCCAGCAGTTACTACGGGACGGGACACTACGAGCAGTACTTC
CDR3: CASSYYGTGHYEQYF

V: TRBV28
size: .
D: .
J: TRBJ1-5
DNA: TGTGCCAGCAGGCAAGGATTTAGCAATCAGCCCCAGCATTTT
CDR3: CASRQGFSNQPQHF

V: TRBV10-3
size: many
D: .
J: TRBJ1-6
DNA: TGTGCCATCAGACTCACAGGGAATTCACCCCTCCACTTT
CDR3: CAIRLTGNSPLHF

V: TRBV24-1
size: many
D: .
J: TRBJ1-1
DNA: TGTGCCACCAGTGATCCAAACTTTGGGGGTATCCGATCCATGAACACTGAAGCTTTCTTT
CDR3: CATSDPNFGGIRSMNTEAFF

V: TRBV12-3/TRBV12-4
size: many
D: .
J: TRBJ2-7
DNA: TGTGCCAGCAAACTCCCCGGGGCTAACTACGAGCAGTACTTC
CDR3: CASKLPGANYEQYF

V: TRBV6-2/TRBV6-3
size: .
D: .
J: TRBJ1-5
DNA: TGTGCCAGCAGTTTAAGCATTCCGAGGCAGCCCCAGCATTTT
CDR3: CASSLSIPRQPQHF

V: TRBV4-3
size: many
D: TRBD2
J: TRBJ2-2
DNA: TGCGCCAGCAGCCAAGGACTAGCGGCGAACACCGGGGAGCTGTTTTTT
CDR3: CASSQGLAANTGELFF

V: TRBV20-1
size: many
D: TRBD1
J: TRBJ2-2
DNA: TGCAGTGCCCGGGACAGGCGAACCGGGGAGCTGTTTTTT
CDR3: CSARDRRTGELFF

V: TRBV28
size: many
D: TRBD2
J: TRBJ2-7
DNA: TGTGCCAGCAGCCCTCTAGCGGATCTGTACGAGCAGTACTTC
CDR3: CASSPLADLYEQYF

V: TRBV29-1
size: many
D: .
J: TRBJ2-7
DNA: TGCAGCGCGTCGCGACCGGCCACCTACGAGCAGTACTTC
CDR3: CSASRPATYEQYF

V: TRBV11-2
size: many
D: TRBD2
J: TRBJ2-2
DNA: TGTGCCAGCAGCCGGCGGGGGGCCTCAAACACCGGGGAGCTGTTTTTT
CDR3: CASSRRGASNTGELFF